This TCR beta chain originates from a study of blood T cell repertoires in COVID-19. Method: immunoSEQ multiplex PCR; TCRdb's copy keeps in-frame clones and lacks some. This sample yields some 330,000 clones, of which around 86% are seen a single time; about 4.2% belongs to the top ten. All enrollees were about 18 to 100 years old and from 24 US areas. Categorization into cohorts depended on clinical history that participants reported. Each recovered donor of Cohort 3 presented with two negative PCRs, clearance, or symptom resolution. The source is a man younger than 45 who had recovered from COVID-19. What was sequenced was PBMCs or T cells enriched from blood (not recorded which).

Here the CDR3 reads CASGPPRGSGGLTSHEQYF. Written as DNA, the CDR3 is TGTGCCAGCGGCCCACCCCGGGGTAGCGGGGGCTTAACAAGCCACGAGCAGTACTTC. This chain joins TRBV7-9 and TRBJ2-7, with 9 bases fitting TRBD2. Germline-derived CDR1 and CDR2 are SEHNR and FQNEAQ (reference sequence). The ends lost 8 bases at V and 5 bases at J; junction bases unmatched: 25. CDR3 size: 19 residues.